Presented here are 12 T cell receptor beta chains from one specimen sequenced in a study of shared clonotypes between healthy human individuals. Assay used: immunoSEQ multiplex PCR; TCRdb lists only in-frame clones, some missing. The profile shows about 560,000 clones, 70% to 80% of them singletons. Sequenced input: PBMCs. The receptors were sampled from a woman between 40 and 50 years old in good health. Some clones in this sample may be carry-over from other donors' samples.

The chain joins TRBV19 to TRBJ2-2; no definite D call. V was clipped by 1 base and J by 5 bases, with 8 bases between them. Germline CDR1 LNHDA, CDR2 SQIVND (reference sequence). This CDR3 is built from 14 residues. In DNA, the CDR3 is TGTGCCAGTAGTATAGGATCAGGAACCGGGGAGCTGTTTTTT. Amino acids: CASSIGSGTGELFF.

Note on this clone: A far larger clone is a single base away, which makes a read error likely. The rearrangement joins TRBV14 to TRBJ2-5; D possibly corresponds to TRBD1 (5 bases). This CDR3 comprises 14 residues. The germline V gene encodes CDR1 SGHDN and CDR2 FVKESK. As DNA, the CDR3 is TGTGCCAGCGGCCAAGGAGCAAGGGGTGAGGCCCAGTACTTC. Amino acids: CASGQGARGEAQYF.

The chain carries TRBV29-1 and TRBJ2-7; D gene unclear. This CDR3 region has 12 residues. The germline V gene has CDR1 SQVTM and CDR2 ANQGSEA. Trimming pared 4 bases from V and 7 bases from J, leaving 14 bases between. The CDR3 nucleotides read TGCAGCGTTGGAGGCAGCTGGGCTGAGCAGTACTTC. This gives the protein CSVGGSWAEQYF.

This chain connects TRBV28 to TRBJ1-1; D may be TRBD1 (5 bases). Deletions cut 2 bases from V and 4 bases from J, with 11 bases between. CDR1 is MDHEN, CDR2 SYDVKM, per germline. The CDR3 contains 14 residues. Written as DNA, the CDR3 is TGTGCCAGCAGTTTACCCAGGGCCGGCACTGAAGCTTTCTTT. Its translation is CASSLPRAGTEAFF.

The chain joins TRBV9 to TRBJ2-3, with 8 bases matching TRBD2. Germline lookup yields CDR1 SGDLS and CDR2 YYNGEE. This CDR3 has 16 residues. After removal of 4 bases from V and 1 base from J, the junction contained 8 bases not matched to a gene. The CDR3 loop is CASSTPRREGTDTQYF. The CDR3 DNA sequence: TGTGCCAGCAGCACCCCCCGGCGGGAGGGCACAGATACGCAGTATTTT.

The genes are TRBV2 and TRBJ2-7; the match to TRBD1 covers 11 bases. V trimming: 1 base; J trimming: 5 bases; junction bases outside the gene matches: 4. Germline V gene sequence: CDR1 SNHLY, CDR2 FYNNEI. CDR3 length equals 15 residues. The DNA of the CDR3 is TGTGCCAGCAGTGAAGGAGGGACAGGGGGACACGAGCAGTACTTC. Its translation: CASSEGGTGGHEQYF. The full variable domain, with the rest looked up from reference TRBV2 and TRBJ2-7, is EPEVTQTPSHQVTQMGQEVILRCVPISNHLYFYWYRQILGQKVEFLVSFYNNEISEKSEIFDDQFSVERPDGSNFTLKIRSTKLEDSAMYFCASSEGGTGGHEQYFGPGTRLTVT.

The gene calls are TRBV15 and TRBJ2-3; a possible D gene is TRBD1 (6 bases). The CDR3 is made up of 16 amino acids. Trimming cost V 5 bases and J 1 base, with 16 bases left between them. The V gene's germline CDR1 is LNHNV and CDR2 YYDKDF (reference sequence). CDR3: CATSRLETGRTDTQYF. The CDR3, as DNA: TGTGCCACCAGCCGGCTTGAGACAGGACGCACAGATACGCAGTATTTT.

The genes are TRBV7-3 and TRBJ1-1, with a possible D match to TRBD1 (5 bases). V was shortened by 5 bases and J by 0 bases, with 10 bases between the two germline ends. This CDR3 contains 14 residues. The germline gives CDR1 SGHTA, CDR2 FQGTGA. CDR3 amino acids: CASSPGTVNTEAFF. Written as DNA, the CDR3 is TGTGCCAGCAGCCCGGGGACGGTGAACACTGAAGCTTTCTTT. Full variable domain (missing parts from reference TRBV7-3 and TRBJ1-1): GAGVSQTPSNKVTEKGKYVELRCDPISGHTALYWYRQSLGQGPEFLIYFQGTGAADDSGLPNDRFFAVRPEGSVSTLKIQRTERGDSAVYLCASSPGTVNTEAFFGQGTRLTVV.

Comment on this clone: Distinct nucleotide sequences in the sample also encode this CDR3. The genes are TRBV28 and TRBJ1-5; unclear D gene. Germline CDR1 reads MDHEN; CDR2 reads SYDVKM. The length of the CDR3 is 12 residues. V shed 6 bases and J shed 3 bases, with 6 bases lying between them. The CDR3 is CASSSNNQPQHF. In DNA, the CDR3 is TGTGCCAGCAGCTCCAACAATCAGCCCCAGCATTTT. Full variable domain (rest looked up from reference TRBV28 and TRBJ1-5): DVKVTQSSRYLVKRTGEKVFLECVQDMDHENMFWYRQDPGLGLRLIYFSYDVKMKEKGDIPEGYSVSREKKERFSLILESASTNQTSMYLCASSSNNQPQHFGDGTRLSIL.

This clone has a count of ten or more. The chain is built from TRBV10-3 and TRBJ2-2, with 9 bases identical to TRBD1. The CDR3 is 14 residues long. With 6 bases clipped from V and 7 bases from J, the junction kept 6 bases outside the gene matches. The germline CDR1 and CDR2 sequences are ENHRY and SYGVKD. The CDR3 sequence is CAIRGQGKGGELFF. CDR3 sequence (DNA): TGTGCCATCAGGGGACAGGGAAAGGGCGGGGAGCTGTTTTTT.

CDR3 in amino acids: CASSQYGEGRGSYEQYF. CDR3 nucleotide sequence: TGTGCCAGCAGCCAATATGGCGAGGGTAGAGGTTCCTACGAGCAGTACTTC. The chain has TRBV4-2 and TRBJ2-7; D may be TRBD2 (5 bases). The V and J ends lost 2 bases and 1 base respectively, with 18 bases between them. Per the germline V gene, CDR1 is LGHNA and CDR2 is YNFKEQ. The CDR3 is 17 amino acids.

The chain uses TRBV9 and TRBJ2-7; perhaps TRBD2 as D (6 bases). The CDR3 covers 15 residues. The V gene lost 0 bases and the J gene lost 2 bases, with 12 bases spanning the gap. CDR1 and CDR2 (germline): SGDLS, YYNGEE. CDR3: CASSVGGEAAYEQYF. CDR3 DNA: TGTGCCAGCAGCGTAGGGGGGGAGGCCGCCTACGAGCAGTACTTC.